The 5 T cell receptor beta chains listed next were all sequenced from one sample in a study of Ad26.COV2.S vaccination and SARS-CoV-2 variants. Treatment denoted: around 19 received Ad26.COV2.S at low or high dose, single or two shots; 5 received placebo; per-sample allocation not given. Material that was analyzed had been drawn on day 63 after the first vaccine or placebo injection. Sequencing was performed with immunoSEQ multiplex PCR; in TCRdb, only in-frame clones are kept and a portion is missing. The data show about 440,000 clones, with about 90% seen just once and around 4.5% held by the top ten. The starting material was peripheral blood, obtained in a trial of Ad26.COV2.S vaccine versus placebo. These receptors originate from a person between 18 and 65 years old who received the Ad26.COV2.S COVID-19 vaccine or a placebo.

The gene calls are TRBV7-2 and TRBJ1-3; TRBD1 matches at 7 bases. This CDR3 contains 13 residues. Trimming cost V 6 bases and J 4 bases; bases outside gene matches: 3. Per germline, CDR1 SGHTA and CDR2 FQGNSA. The CDR3 nucleotides are TGTGCCAGCAGACGGGACAGCGGAAACACCATATATTTT. Residues: CASRRDSGNTIYF.

The chain combines TRBV5-1 with TRBJ2-5, with a tentative D call TRBD2 (6 bases). From germline, CDR1 is SGHRS and CDR2 YFSETQ. CDR3 length equals 15 residues. V lost 0 bases to trimming and J lost 7 bases, with 16 bases between them. CDR3 protein: CASSLVVGERATQYF. Here the CDR3 DNA reads TGCGCCAGCAGCTTGGTGGTAGGGGAGCGGGCGACCCAGTACTTC.

The V call is TRBV6-2 or TRBV6-3, the J call TRBJ1-6, with 7 bases aligning to TRBD1. The length of the CDR3 is 15 residues. Germline V gene lookup returns CDR1 MNHEY and CDR2 SVGEGT. The junction had 11 bases not matched to a gene; V was cut back by 5 bases and J by 10 bases. The CDR3 region has the DNA TGTGCCAGCAGTCCCTGGACAGGAGAAGGATCACCCCTCCACTTT. Residues: CASSPWTGEGSPLHF.

This chain uses TRBV28 with TRBJ2-7; 9 nucleotides agree with TRBD1. Germline V gene data show CDR1 as MDHEN and CDR2 as SYDVKM. J gave up 5 bases and V 2 bases, and 4 bases lay outside the gene matches. The length of the CDR3 is 14 residues. CDR3 DNA sequence: TGTGCCAGCAGTTTACGGACAGGGGCTGACGAGCAGTACTTC. Protein: CASSLRTGADEQYF.

V is TRBV7-8 and J is TRBJ2-4, with D perhaps TRBD2 (7 bases). Germline-derived CDR1 and CDR2 are SGHVS and FQNEAQ. The CDR3 runs 17 residues. Trimming pared 0 bases from V and 0 bases from J, leaving 12 bases between. The CDR3, as DNA: TGTGCCAGCAGCTTAGCGGTTGGGGGGGCAGCCAAAAACATTCAGTACTTC. Amino acid sequence: CASSLAVGGAAKNIQYF.